This is a list of T cell receptor beta chains from one sample in a study of cytomegalovirus exposure and HLA in healthy donors. Libraries were prepared by immunoSEQ multiplex PCR; TCRdb keeps only in-frame clonotypes and omits some of them. The repertoire consists of over 250,000 clones, with 65% to 85% occurring once and the leading ten covering approximately 2.5%. Sample: PBMCs. The receptors here all came from a female donor in good health and CMV-seronegative. Both conserved end residues are trimmed from each CDR3.

j_call cdr3_length v_call cdr3_aa
TRBJ2-7 11 TRBV19 ASIGDDSYEQY
TRBJ1-2 12 TRBV6-1 ASSEASRVYGYT
TRBJ2-4 12 TRBV6-1 ASSELGSQNIQY
TRBJ2-3 12 TRBV5-1 ASSLAPEIDTQY
TRBJ1-1 13 TRBV6-5 ASRRQGARGTEAF
TRBJ2-1 11 TRBV7-9 ASRSGSRDEQF
TRBJ2-7 11 TRBV29-1 SVTGTEIYEQY
TRBJ2-1 14 TRBV2 ASQTGIVEGYNEQF
TRBJ2-1 13 TRBV9 ASSLAQGAYNEQF
TRBJ1-1 13 TRBV6-5 ASSYSRGAYTEAF
TRBJ1-1 13 TRBV6-5 ASSYSLTGNTEAF
TRBJ2-3 13 TRBV5-8 ASSPGTGPTDTQY
. 12 TRBV21-1 ASTWGDRKDEQY
TRBJ2-5 12 TRBV19 ASSPLAGWETQY
TRBJ2-1 13 TRBV28 ASSPPRGQVNEQF
TRBJ2-7 12 TRBV5-8 ASYQRGRGGEQY
TRBJ2-7 12 TRBV6-1 ASSDRGSGYEQY
TRBJ2-3 10 TRBV7-9 ASSSGADTQY
TRBJ2-7 13 TRBV6-5 ASTYWTGLSSEQY